This is a list of T cell receptor beta chains from one sample in a study of OX40 agonist ivuxolimab in advanced cancers. Data came from immunoSEQ multiplex PCR; TCRdb stores just in-frame clones and leaves some out. This sample yields about 74,000 clones, of which about 93% are seen a single time; over 4.5% belongs to the top ten. Here the sequenced sample was CD4+ or CD8+ T cells sorted from blood, taken in a trial of the OX40 agonist ivuxolimab. The source of these receptors is an adult with an advanced solid tumor such as melanoma, head and neck, liver or kidney cancer. Each CDR3 is given with its conserved first and last residue. The D gene is left open where the match is weak. Expanded clones are given a class, and other clones once, few, many or no size at all.

V gene	D gene	J gene	clone size	CDR3 DNA	CDR3 protein
TRBV5-1	-	TRBJ2-1	-	TGCGCCAGCAGCTTGGAGGATCTTACCAACAATGAGCAGTTCTTC	CASSLEDLTNNEQFF
TRBV27	TRBD2	TRBJ2-1	-	TGTGCCAGCAGTATAACTAGCGGGAGGACCTACAATGAGCAGTTCTTC	CASSITSGRTYNEQFF
TRBV11-2	-	TRBJ2-5	-	TGTGCCAGCAGCTTAGCCCTGCGGGAGACCCAGTACTTC	CASSLALRETQYF
TRBV19	TRBD1	TRBJ2-1	-	TGTGCCAGTAGTATAGTAGGACAGGGGGATGAGCAGTTCTTC	CASSIVGQGDEQFF
TRBV4-3	TRBD1	TRBJ2-7	-	TGCGCCAGCAGCCAGACACAGGGGGCTTCGTACGAGCAGTACTTC	CASSQTQGASYEQYF
TRBV6-5	-	TRBJ2-3	-	TGTGCCAGCAGTTGGGACGGAGGGGGTACGCAGTATTTT	CASSWDGGGTQYF
TRBV6-5	TRBD2	TRBJ2-1	-	TGTGCCAGCAGTTACTCGCGGGGGTTAAGCGATGAGCAGTTCTTC	CASSYSRGLSDEQFF
TRBV5-1	TRBD1	TRBJ2-2	-	TGCGCCAGCAGCGCCGACCCCATGACAGGGGACACCGGGGAGCTGTTTTTT	CASSADPMTGDTGELFF
TRBV29-1	-	TRBJ2-2	-	TGCAGCGTTGAGGGGGCGAAGAACACCGGGGAGCTGTTTTTT	CSVEGAKNTGELFF
TRBV5-1	-	TRBJ2-1	-	TGCGCCTCGGCGGACGGCGTAATTTACAATGAGCAGTTCTTC	CASADGVIYNEQFF
TRBV27	-	TRBJ2-3	-	TGTGCCAGCAGCCTACAGGCTAGCACAGATACGCAGTATTTT	CASSLQASTDTQYF
TRBV5-6	-	TRBJ1-5	-	TGTGCCAGTAGCCCCCGGGGGCAACAGCCCCAGCATTTT	CASSPRGQQPQHF
TRBV7-2	-	TRBJ1-6	-	TGTGCCAGCAGCTTAGTGGTAGCCCTAAGCTCCTATAATTCACCCCTCCACTTT	CASSLVVALSSYNSPLHF
TRBV7-9	-	TRBJ1-1	-	TGTGCCAGCAGCTGGGGGACTGAAGCTTTCTTT	CASSWGTEAFF
TRBV5-8	-	TRBJ1-1	once	TGTGCCAGCAGACTCTCTACAGGGAATGAAGCTTTCTTT	CASRLSTGNEAFF
TRBV28	-	TRBJ1-5	-	TGTGCCAGCAGTTCAGTGGGCCTTTATAGCAATCAGCCCCAGCATTTT	CASSSVGLYSNQPQHF
TRBV7-2	TRBD1	TRBJ2-4	-	TGTGCCAGCAGCTTAGGGGACAGTAACATGCACATTCAGTACTTC	CASSLGDSNMHIQYF
TRBV27	TRBD2	TRBJ2-1	-	TGTGCCAGCAGTTCAGCGGGAGGGCTAGATGAGCAGTTCTTC	CASSSAGGLDEQFF
TRBV6-1	TRBD1	TRBJ2-7	once	TGTGCCAGCAGTGCTGGACAGGGACTCTACGAGCAGTACTTC	CASSAGQGLYEQYF
TRBV6-1	TRBD1	TRBJ1-5	-	TGTGCCAGCAGTTCGGGACAGCCTAATCAGCCCCAGCATTTT	CASSSGQPNQPQHF
TRBV28	-	TRBJ1-5	-	TGTGCCAGCAGGATCAGGGCTTACAATCAGCCCCAGCATTTT	CASRIRAYNQPQHF
TRBV5-6	-	TRBJ2-2	-	TGTGCCAGCAGCTTAGCGTTAGGGGCGCAGAACACCGGGGAGCTGTTTTTT	CASSLALGAQNTGELFF
TRBV29-1	-	TRBJ2-1	once	TGCAGCGTCCCGGGACTCCGCTCCTACAATGAGCAGTTCTTC	CSVPGLRSYNEQFF
TRBV15	-	TRBJ1-1	-	TGTGCCACCAGCAGTCCCTCGGCGCGACAGGAACGCACTGAAGCTTTCTTT	CATSSPSARQERTEAFF
TRBV4-1	-	TRBJ1-2	few	TGCGCCAGCAGCCAAGACTGGGTAGGAGGCTACACCTTC	CASSQDWVGGYTF
TRBV19	-	TRBJ1-1	-	TGTGCCAGTAGTTTGGGGAACACTGAAGCTTTCTTT	CASSLGNTEAFF
TRBV6-4	TRBD1	TRBJ2-2	few	TGTGCCAGCAGTGAAGGAACAGGGGGCACCGGGGAGCTGTTTTTT	CASSEGTGGTGELFF
TRBV12-5	-	TRBJ1-6	few	TGTGCTAGTGGTTTGGTAATGTGGGGGGCTTGGGATTCACCCCTCCACTTT	CASGLVMWGAWDSPLHF
TRBV7-9	-	TRBJ2-1	-	TGTGCCAGCGGGGGGTCCTACAATGAGCAGTTCTTC	CASGGSYNEQFF
TRBV9	-	TRBJ2-3	-	TGTGCCAGCAGCCCGGGCGAGGGGCGCGAGACAAATACGCAGTATTTT	CASSPGEGRETNTQYF
TRBV4-3	-	TRBJ2-2	-	TGCGCCAGCAGCCAAGTGGAGAACACCGGGGAGCTGTTTTTT	CASSQVENTGELFF
TRBV27	-	TRBJ2-3	-	TGTGCCAGCAGTTTCCTAAGTGGGATGGTGGCAGATACGCAGTATTTT	CASSFLSGMVADTQYF
TRBV27	TRBD1	TRBJ1-4	-	TGTGCCAGCAGTTTCCACAGGGGGCTTAATGAAAAACTGTTTTTT	CASSFHRGLNEKLFF
TRBV4-3	-	TRBJ2-7	-	TGCGCCAGCAGCCAAGATAGCGGTGCTAATTACGAGCAGTACTTC	CASSQDSGANYEQYF
TRBV29-1	-	TRBJ2-3	-	TGCAGCGTTGAAGATCTTCATACAGATACGCAGTATTTT	CSVEDLHTDTQYF
TRBV6-5	-	TRBJ1-6	-	TGTGCCAGCAGCCAAGGGGGTAATTCACCCCTCCACTTT	CASSQGGNSPLHF
TRBV7-2	-	TRBJ1-5	-	TGTGCCAGCAGCTTGGGAAACAGGTATAGCAATCAGCCCCAGCATTTT	CASSLGNRYSNQPQHF
TRBV27	-	TRBJ2-5	-	TGTGCCAGCAGTTCAATCCCTCCCTCAATGGAGACCCAGTACTTC	CASSSIPPSMETQYF
TRBV7-3	-	TRBJ1-1	few	TGTGCCAGCAGCTTAGGGAGGGTTGAAGCTTTCTTT	CASSLGRVEAFF
TRBV16	-	TRBJ1-5	few	TGTGCCAGCGACCCCGGTCGCCTCAATCAGCCCCAGCATTTT	CASDPGRLNQPQHF
TRBV27	TRBD1	TRBJ2-1	-	TGTGCCAGCAGTTTACCGACAGGGGGAACCTACAATGAGCAGTTCTTC	CASSLPTGGTYNEQFF
TRBV19	TRBD1	TRBJ1-1	few	TGTGCCAGTAGAACAGGGGTAAGCACTGAAGCTTTCTTT	CASRTGVSTEAFF
TRBV27	-	TRBJ2-2	-	TGTGCCAGCAGTTTTGGACAAGCGAACACCGGGGAGCTGTTTTTT	CASSFGQANTGELFF
TRBV4-2	-	TRBJ1-2	-	TGTGCCAGCAGCCAATTACTTACAGACGACTATGGCTACACCTTC	CASSQLLTDDYGYTF
TRBV13	TRBD2	TRBJ2-5	-	TGTGCCAGCAACTACGGGTGGGGCGGGAGAGTAGGCGAAGAGACCCAGTACTTC	CASNYGWGGRVGEETQYF
TRBV27	-	TRBJ1-1	-	TGTGCCAGCAGTTTATTCCTGGGGGCTGATGCTTTCTTT	CASSLFLGADAFF